This T cell receptor beta chain was captured by sequencing in a study of OX40 agonist ivuxolimab in advanced cancers. Study-wide context: The patients' treatment was ivuxolimab, an agonistic anti-OX40 (CD134) antibody. Each dose-escalation patient presented with hepatocellular carcinoma, melanoma, renal cell or head and neck cancer.

Sequenced by immunoSEQ multiplex PCR; TCRdb stores in-frame clones only, minus some. The data contain under 95,000 clones, 91% of them seen just once; the ten biggest clones take up about 8.7%. Germline CDR1 SGHNT, CDR2 YYREEE (reference sequence). With 1 base removed from V and 0 bases from J, the gap between germline ends came to 4 bases. The CDR3 is 14 residues long. Findings and caveats of the study: Nonresponders included some who also had low normalized T-cell clonal expansion.

A remark on this clone: The antigen remains undetermined.

Sampled blood was obtained at baseline, cycle 4 day 1, and cycle 7 day 1. The chain is built from TRBV5-4 and TRBJ2-2, with D uncertain. Material: CD4+ or CD8+ T cells sorted from blood, obtained in a trial of the OX40 agonist ivuxolimab. The TCR sequence derives from an adult with an advanced solid tumor such as melanoma, head and neck, liver or kidney cancer. In DNA form, the CDR3 reads TGTGCCAGCAGCTTGTACTCGAACACCGGGGAGCTGTTTTTT. Translating gives CASSLYSNTGELFF.